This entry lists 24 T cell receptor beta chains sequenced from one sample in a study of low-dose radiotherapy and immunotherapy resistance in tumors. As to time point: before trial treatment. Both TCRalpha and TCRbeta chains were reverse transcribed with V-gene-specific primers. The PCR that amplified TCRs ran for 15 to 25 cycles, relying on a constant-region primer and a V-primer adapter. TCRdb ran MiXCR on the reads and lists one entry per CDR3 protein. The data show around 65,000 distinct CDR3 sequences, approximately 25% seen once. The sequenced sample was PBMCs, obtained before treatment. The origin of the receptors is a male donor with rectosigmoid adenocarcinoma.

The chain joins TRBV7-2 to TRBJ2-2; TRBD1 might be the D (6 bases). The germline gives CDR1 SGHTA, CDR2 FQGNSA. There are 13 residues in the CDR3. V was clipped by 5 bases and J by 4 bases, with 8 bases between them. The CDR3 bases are TGTGCCAGCAGCAACAGGGCCACCGGGGAGCTGTTTTTT. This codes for CASSNRATGELFF.

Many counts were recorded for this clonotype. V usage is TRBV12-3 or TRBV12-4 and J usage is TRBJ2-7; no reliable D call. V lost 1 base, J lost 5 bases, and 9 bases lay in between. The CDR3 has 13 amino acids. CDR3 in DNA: TGTGCCAGCAGTTTAGACCGAGGAGACGAGCAGTACTTC. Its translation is CASSLDRGDEQYF.

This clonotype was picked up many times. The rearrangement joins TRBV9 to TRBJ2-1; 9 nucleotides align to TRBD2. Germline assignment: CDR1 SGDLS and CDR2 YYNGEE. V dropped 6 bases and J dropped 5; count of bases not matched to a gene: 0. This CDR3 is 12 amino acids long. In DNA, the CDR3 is TGTGCCAGCAAGCGGGGGGACAATGAGCAGTTCTTC. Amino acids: CASKRGDNEQFF. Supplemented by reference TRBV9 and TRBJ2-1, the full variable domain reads DSGVTQTPKHLITATGQRVTLRCSPRSGDLSVYWYQQSLDQGLQFLIQYYNGEERAKGNILERFSAQQFPDLHSELNLSSLELGDSALYFCASKRGDNEQFFGPGTRLTVL.

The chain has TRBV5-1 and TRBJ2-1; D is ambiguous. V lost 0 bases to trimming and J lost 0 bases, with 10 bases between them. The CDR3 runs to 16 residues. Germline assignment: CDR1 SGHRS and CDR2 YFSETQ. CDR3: CASSLVPGASYNEQFF. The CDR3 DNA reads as TGCGCCAGCAGCTTGGTTCCAGGCGCCTCCTACAATGAGCAGTTCTTC.

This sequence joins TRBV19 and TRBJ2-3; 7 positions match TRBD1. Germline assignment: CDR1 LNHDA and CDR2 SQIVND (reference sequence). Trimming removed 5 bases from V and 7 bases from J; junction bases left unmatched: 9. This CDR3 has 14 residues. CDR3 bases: TGTGCCAGTAGTTTCGCTCGGGACAGTCATACGCAGTATTTT. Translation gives CASSFARDSHTQYF.

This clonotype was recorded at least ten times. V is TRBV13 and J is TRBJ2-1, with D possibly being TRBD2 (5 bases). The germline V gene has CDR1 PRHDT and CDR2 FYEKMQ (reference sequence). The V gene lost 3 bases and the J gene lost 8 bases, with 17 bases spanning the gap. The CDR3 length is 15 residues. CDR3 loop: CASSFGVLARHEQFF. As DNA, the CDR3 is TGTGCCAGCAGCTTCGGGGTCCTAGCAAGGCATGAGCAGTTCTTC.

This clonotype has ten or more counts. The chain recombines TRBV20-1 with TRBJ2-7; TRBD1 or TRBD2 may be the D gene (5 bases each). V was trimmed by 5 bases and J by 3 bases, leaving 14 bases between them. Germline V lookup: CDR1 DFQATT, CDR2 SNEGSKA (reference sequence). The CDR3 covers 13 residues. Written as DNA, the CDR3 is TGCAGTGCTGTCCCGGGACGGTTCTACGAGCAGTACTTC. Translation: CSAVPGRFYEQYF.

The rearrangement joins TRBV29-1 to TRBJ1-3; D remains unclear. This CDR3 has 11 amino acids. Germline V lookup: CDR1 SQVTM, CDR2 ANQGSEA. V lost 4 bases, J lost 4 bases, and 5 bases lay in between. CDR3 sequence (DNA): TGCAGCGTTGCTCTGGGAAACACCATATATTTT. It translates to CSVALGNTIYF.

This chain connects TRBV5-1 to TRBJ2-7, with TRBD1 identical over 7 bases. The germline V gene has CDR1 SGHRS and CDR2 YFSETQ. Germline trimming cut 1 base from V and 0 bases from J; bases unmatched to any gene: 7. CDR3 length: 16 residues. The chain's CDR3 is CASSLFGTASSYEQYF. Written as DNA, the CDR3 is TGCGCCAGCAGCTTGTTCGGGACAGCGAGCTCCTACGAGCAGTACTTC.

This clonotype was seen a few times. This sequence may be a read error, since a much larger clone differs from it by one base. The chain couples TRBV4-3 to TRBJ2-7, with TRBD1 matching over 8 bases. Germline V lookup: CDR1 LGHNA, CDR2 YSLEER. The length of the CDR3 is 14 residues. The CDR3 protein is CASSPDRDHYEQHF. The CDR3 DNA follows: TGCGCCAGCAGCCCGGACAGGGACCACTACGAGCAGCACTTC.

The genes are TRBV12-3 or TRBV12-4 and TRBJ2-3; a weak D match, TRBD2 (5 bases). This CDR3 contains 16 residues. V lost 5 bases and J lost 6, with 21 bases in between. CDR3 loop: CASSLPLANSRDTQYF. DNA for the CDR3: TGTGCCAGCAGTCTCCCCTTAGCGAATAGTAGGGATACGCAGTATTTT.

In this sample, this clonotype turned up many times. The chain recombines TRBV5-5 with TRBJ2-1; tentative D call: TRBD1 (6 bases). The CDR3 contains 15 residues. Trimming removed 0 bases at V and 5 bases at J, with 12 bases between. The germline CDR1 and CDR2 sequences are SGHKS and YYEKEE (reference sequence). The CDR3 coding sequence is TGTGCCAGCAGCTTGGGGGGGCCGTGGGACAATGAGCAGTTCTTC. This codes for CASSLGGPWDNEQFF.

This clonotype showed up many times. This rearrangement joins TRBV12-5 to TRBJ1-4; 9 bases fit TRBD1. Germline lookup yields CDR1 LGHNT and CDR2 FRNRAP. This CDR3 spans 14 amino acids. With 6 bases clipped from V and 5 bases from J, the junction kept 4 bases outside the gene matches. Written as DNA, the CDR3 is TGTGCTAGTGGCCCGGGACAGGGAAATGAAAAACTGTTTTTT. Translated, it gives CASGPGQGNEKLFF.

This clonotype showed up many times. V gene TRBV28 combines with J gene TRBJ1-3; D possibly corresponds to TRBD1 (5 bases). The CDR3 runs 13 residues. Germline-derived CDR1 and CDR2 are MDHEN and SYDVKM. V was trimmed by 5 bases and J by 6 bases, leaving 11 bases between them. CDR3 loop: CASSEGTENTIYF. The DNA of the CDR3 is TGTGCCAGCAGTGAGGGGACGGAAAACACCATATATTTT.

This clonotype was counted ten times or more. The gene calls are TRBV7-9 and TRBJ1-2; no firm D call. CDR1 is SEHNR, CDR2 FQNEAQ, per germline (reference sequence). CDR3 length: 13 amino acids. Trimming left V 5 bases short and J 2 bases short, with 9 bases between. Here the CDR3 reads CASSLVENYGYTF. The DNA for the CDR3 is TGTGCCAGCAGCCTCGTGGAGAACTATGGCTACACCTTC.

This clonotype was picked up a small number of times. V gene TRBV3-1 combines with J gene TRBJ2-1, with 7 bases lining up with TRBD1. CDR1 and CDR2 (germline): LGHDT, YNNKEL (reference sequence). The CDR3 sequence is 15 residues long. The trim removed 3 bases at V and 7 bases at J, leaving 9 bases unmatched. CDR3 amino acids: CASSHEGAHINEQFF. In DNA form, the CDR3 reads TGTGCCAGCAGCCATGAGGGGGCCCATATAAATGAGCAGTTCTTC.

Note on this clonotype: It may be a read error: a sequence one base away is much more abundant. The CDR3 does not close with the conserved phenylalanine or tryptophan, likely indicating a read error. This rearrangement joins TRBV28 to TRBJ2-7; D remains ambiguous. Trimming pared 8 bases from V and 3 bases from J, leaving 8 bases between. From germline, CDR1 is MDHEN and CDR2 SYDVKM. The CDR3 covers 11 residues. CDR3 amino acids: CASGRIYEQYS. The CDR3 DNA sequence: TGTGCCAGCGGACGGATCTACGAGCAGTACTCC.

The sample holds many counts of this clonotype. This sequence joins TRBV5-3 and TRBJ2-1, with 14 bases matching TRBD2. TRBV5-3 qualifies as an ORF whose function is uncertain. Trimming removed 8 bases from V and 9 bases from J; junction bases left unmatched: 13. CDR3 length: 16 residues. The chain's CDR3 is CASSGGTSGSRGEQFF. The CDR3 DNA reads TGTGCCAGCAGCGGAGGGACTAGCGGGAGTAGGGGTGAGCAGTTCTTC.

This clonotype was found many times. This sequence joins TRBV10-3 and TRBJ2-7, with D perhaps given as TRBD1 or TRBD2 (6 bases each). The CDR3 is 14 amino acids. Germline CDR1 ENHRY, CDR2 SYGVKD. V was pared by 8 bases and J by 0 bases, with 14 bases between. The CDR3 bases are TGTGCCATCCGGGGCTCGGGGGCCTCCTACGAGCAGTACTTC. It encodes CAIRGSGASYEQYF.

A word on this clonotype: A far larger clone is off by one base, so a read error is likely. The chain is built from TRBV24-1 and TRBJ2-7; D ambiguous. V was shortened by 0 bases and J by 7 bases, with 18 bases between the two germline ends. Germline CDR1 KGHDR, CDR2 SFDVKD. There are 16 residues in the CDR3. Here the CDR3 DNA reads TGTGCCACCAGTGATTTGGTTGATGCAGGACGCAATGAGCAGTACTTC. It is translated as CATSDLVDAGRNEQYF.

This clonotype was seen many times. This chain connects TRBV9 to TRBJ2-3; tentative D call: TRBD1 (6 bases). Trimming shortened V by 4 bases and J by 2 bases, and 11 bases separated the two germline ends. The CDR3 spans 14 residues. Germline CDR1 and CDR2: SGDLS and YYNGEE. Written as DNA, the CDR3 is TGTGCCAGCAGCCCCAGGACAGACACAGATACGCAGTATTTT. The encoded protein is CASSPRTDTDTQYF.

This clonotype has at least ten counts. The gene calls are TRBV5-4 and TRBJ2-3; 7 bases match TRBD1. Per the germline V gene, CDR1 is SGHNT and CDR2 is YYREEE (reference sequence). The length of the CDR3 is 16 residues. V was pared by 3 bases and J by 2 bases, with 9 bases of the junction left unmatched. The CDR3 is CASSSGGSGVTDTQYF. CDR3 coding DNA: TGTGCCAGCAGCTCAGGGGGAAGTGGAGTCACAGATACGCAGTATTTT.

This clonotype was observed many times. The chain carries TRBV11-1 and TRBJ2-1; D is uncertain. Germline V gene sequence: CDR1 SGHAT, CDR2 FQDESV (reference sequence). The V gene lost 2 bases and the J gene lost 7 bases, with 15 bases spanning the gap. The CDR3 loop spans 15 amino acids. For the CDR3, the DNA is TGTGCCAGCAGCTTATATGAAGCGACCACAAATGAGCAGTTCTTC. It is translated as CASSLYEATTNEQFF. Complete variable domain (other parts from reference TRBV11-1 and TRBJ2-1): EAEVAQSPRYKITEKSQAVAFWCDPISGHATLYWYRQILGQGPELLVQFQDESVVDDSQLPKDRFSAERLKGVDSTLKIQPAELGDSAMYLCASSLYEATTNEQFFGPGTRLTVL.

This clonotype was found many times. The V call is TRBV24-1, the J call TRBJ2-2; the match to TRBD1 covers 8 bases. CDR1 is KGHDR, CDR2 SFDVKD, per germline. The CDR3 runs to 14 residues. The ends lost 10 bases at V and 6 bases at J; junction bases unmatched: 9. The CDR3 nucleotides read TGTGCCACTGGTGCGACAGGGGATCCCGGGGAGCTGTTTTTT. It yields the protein CATGATGDPGELFF.